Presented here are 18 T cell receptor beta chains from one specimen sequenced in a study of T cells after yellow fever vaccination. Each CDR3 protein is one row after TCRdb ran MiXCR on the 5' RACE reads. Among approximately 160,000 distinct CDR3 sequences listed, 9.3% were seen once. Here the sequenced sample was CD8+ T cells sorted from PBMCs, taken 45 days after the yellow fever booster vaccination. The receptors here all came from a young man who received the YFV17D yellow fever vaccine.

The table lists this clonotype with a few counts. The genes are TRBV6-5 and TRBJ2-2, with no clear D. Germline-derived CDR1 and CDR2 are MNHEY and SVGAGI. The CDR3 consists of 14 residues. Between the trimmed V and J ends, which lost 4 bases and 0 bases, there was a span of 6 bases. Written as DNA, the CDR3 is TGTGCCAGCAGTTGGCTAGCGAACACCGGGGAGCTGTTTTTT. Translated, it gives CASSWLANTGELFF.

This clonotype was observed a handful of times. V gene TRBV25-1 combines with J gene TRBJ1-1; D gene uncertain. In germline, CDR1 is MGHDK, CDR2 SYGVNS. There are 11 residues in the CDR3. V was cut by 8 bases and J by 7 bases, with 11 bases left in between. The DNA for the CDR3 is TGTGCCAGCGGGCCGATGGGTGAAGCTTTCTTT. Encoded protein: CASGPMGEAFF. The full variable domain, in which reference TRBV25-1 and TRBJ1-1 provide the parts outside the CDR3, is EADIYQTPRYLVIGTGKKITLECSQTMGHDKMYWYQQDPGMELHLIHYSYGVNSTEKGDLSSESTVSRIRTEHFPLTLESARPSHTSQYLCASGPMGEAFFGQGTRLTVV.

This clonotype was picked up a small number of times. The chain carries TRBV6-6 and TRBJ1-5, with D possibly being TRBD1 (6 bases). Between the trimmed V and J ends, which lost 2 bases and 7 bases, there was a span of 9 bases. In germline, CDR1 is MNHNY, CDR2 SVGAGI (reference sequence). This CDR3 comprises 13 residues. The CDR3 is CASSYNREQPQHF. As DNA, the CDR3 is TGTGCCAGCAGTTACAACAGGGAGCAGCCCCAGCATTTT.

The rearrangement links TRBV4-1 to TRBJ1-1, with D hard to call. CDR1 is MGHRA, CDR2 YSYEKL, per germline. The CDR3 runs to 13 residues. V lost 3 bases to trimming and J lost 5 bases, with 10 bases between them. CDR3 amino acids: CASSQNQVTEAFF. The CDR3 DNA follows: TGCGCCAGCAGCCAGAATCAGGTTACTGAAGCTTTCTTT.

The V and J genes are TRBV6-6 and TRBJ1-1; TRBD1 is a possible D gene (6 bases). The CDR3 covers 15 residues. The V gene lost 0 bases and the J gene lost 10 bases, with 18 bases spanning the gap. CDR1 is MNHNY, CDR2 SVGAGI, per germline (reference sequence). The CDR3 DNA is TGTGCCAGCAGTTACTCTGATCTTCCACAGGGAACAGCTTTCTTT. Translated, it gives CASSYSDLPQGTAFF.

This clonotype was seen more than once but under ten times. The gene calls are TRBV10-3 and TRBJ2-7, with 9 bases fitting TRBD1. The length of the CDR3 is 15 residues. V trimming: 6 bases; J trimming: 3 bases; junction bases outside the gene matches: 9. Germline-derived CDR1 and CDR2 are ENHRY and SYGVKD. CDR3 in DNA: TGTGCCATCAGAACCGGGACAGGGCCAAACTACGAGCAGTACTTC. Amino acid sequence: CAIRTGTGPNYEQYF.

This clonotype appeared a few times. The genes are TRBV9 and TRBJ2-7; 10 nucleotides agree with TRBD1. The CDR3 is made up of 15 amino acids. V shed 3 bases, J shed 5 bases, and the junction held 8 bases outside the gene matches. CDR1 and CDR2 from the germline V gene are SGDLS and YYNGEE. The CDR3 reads CASSEGQGNKNEQYF. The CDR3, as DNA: TGTGCCAGCAGCGAGGGACAGGGGAACAAGAACGAGCAGTACTTC.

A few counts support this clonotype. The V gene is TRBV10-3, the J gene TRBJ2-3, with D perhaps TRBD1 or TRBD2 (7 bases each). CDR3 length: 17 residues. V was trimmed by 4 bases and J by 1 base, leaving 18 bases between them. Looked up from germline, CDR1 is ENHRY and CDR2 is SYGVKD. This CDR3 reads CAISAPGQGGRTDTQYF. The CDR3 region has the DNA TGTGCCATCAGTGCCCCCGGCCAGGGGGGGCGCACAGATACGCAGTATTTT.

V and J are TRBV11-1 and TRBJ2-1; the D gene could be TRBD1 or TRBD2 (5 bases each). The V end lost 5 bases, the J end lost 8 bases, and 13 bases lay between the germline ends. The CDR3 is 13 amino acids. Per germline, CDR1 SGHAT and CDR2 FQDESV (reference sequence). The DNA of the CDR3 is TGTGCCAGCAGCCCATCAGGGAGAGATGAGCAGTTCTTC. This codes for CASSPSGRDEQFF. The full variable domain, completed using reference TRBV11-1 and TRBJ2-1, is EAEVAQSPRYKITEKSQAVAFWCDPISGHATLYWYRQILGQGPELLVQFQDESVVDDSQLPKDRFSAERLKGVDSTLKIQPAELGDSAMYLCASSPSGRDEQFFGPGTRLTVL.

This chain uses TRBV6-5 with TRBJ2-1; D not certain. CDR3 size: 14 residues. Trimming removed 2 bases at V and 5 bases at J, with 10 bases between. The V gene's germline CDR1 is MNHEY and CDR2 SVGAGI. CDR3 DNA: TGTGCCAGCAGTTACAGCGCCTCTCACAATGAGCAGTTCTTC. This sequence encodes CASSYSASHNEQFF.

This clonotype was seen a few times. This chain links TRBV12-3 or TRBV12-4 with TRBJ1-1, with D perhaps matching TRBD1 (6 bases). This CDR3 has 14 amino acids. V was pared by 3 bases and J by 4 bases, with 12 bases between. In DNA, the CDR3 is TGTGCCAGCAGTTTCACCAAAGGGGGCACTGAAGCTTTCTTT. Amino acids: CASSFTKGGTEAFF.

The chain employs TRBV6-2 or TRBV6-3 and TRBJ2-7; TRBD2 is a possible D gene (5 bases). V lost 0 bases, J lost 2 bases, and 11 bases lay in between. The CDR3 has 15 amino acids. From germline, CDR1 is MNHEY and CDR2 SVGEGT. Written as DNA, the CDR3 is TGTGCCAGCAGTTACTCCCCGGGGAACCCCTACGAGCAGTACGTC. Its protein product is CASSYSPGNPYEQYV.

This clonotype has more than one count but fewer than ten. CDR3: CASSYAGNTEAFF. CDR3 coding DNA: TGTGCCAGCAGTTACGCGGGAAACACTGAAGCTTTCTTT. The J gene is TRBJ1-1, the V gene TRBV6-5, with D uncertain. Germline loops: CDR1 MNHEY, CDR2 SVGAGI. V was clipped by 2 bases and J by 2 bases, with 6 bases between them. The length of the CDR3 is 13 residues.

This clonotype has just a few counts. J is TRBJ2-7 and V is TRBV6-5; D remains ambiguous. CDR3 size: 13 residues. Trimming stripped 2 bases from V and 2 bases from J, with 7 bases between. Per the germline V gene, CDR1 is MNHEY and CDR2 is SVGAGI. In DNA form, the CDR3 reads TGTGCCAGCAGTTACGATGCGACCTACGAGCAGTACTTC. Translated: CASSYDATYEQYF.

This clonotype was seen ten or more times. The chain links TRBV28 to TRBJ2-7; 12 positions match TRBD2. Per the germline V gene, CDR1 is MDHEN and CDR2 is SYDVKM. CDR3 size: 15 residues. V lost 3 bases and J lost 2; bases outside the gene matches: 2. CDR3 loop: CASSLTSGGPYEQYF. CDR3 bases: TGTGCCAGCAGTTTGACTAGCGGGGGCCCCTACGAGCAGTACTTC.

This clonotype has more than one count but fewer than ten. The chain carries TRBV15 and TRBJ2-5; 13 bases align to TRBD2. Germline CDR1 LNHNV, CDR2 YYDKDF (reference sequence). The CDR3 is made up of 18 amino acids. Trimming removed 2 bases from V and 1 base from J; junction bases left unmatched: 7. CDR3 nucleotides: TGTGCCACCAGCAGACTCACCGGACTAGCGGGGGTCCAAGAGACCCAGTACTTC. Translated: CATSRLTGLAGVQETQYF.

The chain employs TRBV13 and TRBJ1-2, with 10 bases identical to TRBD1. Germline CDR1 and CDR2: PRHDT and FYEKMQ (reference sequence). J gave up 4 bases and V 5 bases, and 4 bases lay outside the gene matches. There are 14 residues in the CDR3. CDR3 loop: CASSVGTGVYGYTF. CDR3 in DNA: TGTGCCAGCAGCGTCGGGACAGGGGTCTATGGCTACACCTTC.

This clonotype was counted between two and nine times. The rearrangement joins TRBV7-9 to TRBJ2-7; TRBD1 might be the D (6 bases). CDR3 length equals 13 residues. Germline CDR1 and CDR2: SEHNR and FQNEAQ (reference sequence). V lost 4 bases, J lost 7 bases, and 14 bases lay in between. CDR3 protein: CASSSKDRGEQYV. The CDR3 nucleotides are TGTGCCAGCAGCTCGAAGGACAGAGGGGAGCAGTACGTC.